The clone carrying this T cell receptor (beta chain) was observed once. Measured with immunoSEQ multiplex PCR; TCRdb has only the in-frame clones, and not every one. The sample lists some 150,000 clones, less than 95% occurring once. Germline V gene data show CDR1 as SGHRS and CDR2 as YFSETQ. The CDR3 length is 14 residues. Trimming at V came to 3 bases and at J to 7 bases, leaving 4 bases not matched to a gene. The data were taken from a study of control samples from healthy donors and cancer patients. This receptor was taken from a man aged 60-69 years with colorectal cancer. This sequence joins TRBV5-1 and TRBJ1-6; 7 nucleotides line up with TRBD1. Sequencing was done on a sample of PBMCs. In DNA, the CDR3 is TGCGCCAGCAGCTCGGGACAGACGAATTCACCCCTCCACTTT. Encoded protein: CASSSGQTNSPLHF.